What follows are 17 T cell receptor beta chains derived from one specimen sequenced in a study of shared clonotypes between healthy human individuals (dated by TCRdb to the early 2020s). Receptor libraries were prepared by the immunoSEQ multiplex PCR assay. This immuneACCESS table, as held by TCRdb, lists in-frame sequences with V and J called but not all clones. Of the missing ones, under half trace to an unresolved V gene in checked studies; the others have no known cause. Recorded for this sample are about 710,000 clones; approximately 72% of them occurred a single time. About 1.8% of the sample belongs to the ten largest clones. The sequenced sample was memory CD4+ T cells sorted from blood. The cell subset or site label, as the study defines it: CD45RA-negative fraction. These receptors were taken from a woman in her twenties or thirties in good health.

At least ten counts were recorded for this clone. Other DNA sequences from this sample encode an identical CDR3 as well. The chain links TRBV18 to TRBJ2-5, with TRBD2 matching 9 bases. The J call could be wrong; TRBJ2-7 is a better fit for the DNA end. This CDR3 region has 13 residues. The germline gives CDR1 KGHSH, CDR2 LQKENI. CDR3 sequence (DNA): TGTGCCAGCTCACCTAGCGGGAGTTACGAGCAGTACTTC. It yields the protein CASSPSGSYEQYF.

The CDR3, as DNA: TGTGCCAGCTCACCTTTGTTTAGCGGGAGGCAACTCAATGAGCAGTTCTTC. Its translation: CASSPLFSGRQLNEQFF. The rearrangement uses TRBV18 and TRBJ2-1; TRBD2 matches 10 bases. This CDR3 has 17 residues. The germline V gene has CDR1 KGHSH and CDR2 LQKENI. V dropped 3 bases and J dropped 6; count of bases not matched to a gene: 11.

The CDR3 nucleotides read TGTGCCAGCAGCTCCCCACAGGGGATGCACACCGGGGAGCTGTTTTTT. As protein: CASSSPQGMHTGELFF. The chain couples TRBV7-9 to TRBJ2-2; 7 bases match TRBD1. V gave up 4 bases and J gave up 3 bases; unmatched junction bases: 8. Germline V gene sequence: CDR1 SEHNR, CDR2 FQNEAQ (reference sequence). This CDR3 has 16 amino acids. The variable domain in full, with the rest retrieved from reference TRBV7-9 and TRBJ2-2, is DTGVSQNPRHKITKRGQNVTFRCDPISEHNRLYWYRQTLGQGPEFLTYFQNEAQLEKSRLLSDRFSAERPKGSFSTLEIQRTEQGDSAMYLCASSSPQGMHTGELFFGEGSRLTVL.

V usage is TRBV6-1 and J usage is TRBJ1-2; D remains unclear. V shed 4 bases and J shed 7 bases, with 13 bases lying between them. Germline V CDR1 and CDR2: MNHNS, SASEGT. The CDR3 extends over 13 amino acids. This chain's CDR3 is CASSGEWVSGYTF. The CDR3, as DNA: TGTGCCAGCAGTGGCGAATGGGTCTCTGGCTACACCTTC.

J is TRBJ1-3 and V is TRBV9; TRBD1 matches 9 bases. The CDR3 has 15 amino acids. With V trimmed by 0 bases and J by 2 bases, 0 bases remained unmatched. Germline-derived CDR1 and CDR2 are SGDLS and YYNGEE. CDR3 residues: CASSVGQGAGNTIYF. In nucleotides, the CDR3 is TGTGCCAGCAGCGTAGGACAGGGGGCTGGAAACACCATATATTTT.

The chain recombines TRBV27 with TRBJ1-1; 7 nucleotides line up with TRBD1. Unmatched junction bases numbered 4, after V lost 5 bases and J lost 4 bases. The CDR3 runs 13 residues. CDR1 MNHEY and CDR2 SMNVEV come from the germline V gene (reference sequence). The CDR3 DNA reads as TGTGCCAGCAGTCCAGACAGGGTCACTGAAGCTTTCTTT. Its protein is CASSPDRVTEAFF.

The genes are TRBV6-1 and TRBJ1-4, with 7 bases aligning to TRBD1. V trimming: 6 bases; J trimming: 8 bases; junction bases outside the gene matches: 9. The CDR3 sequence is 14 residues long. The germline V gene encodes CDR1 MNHNS and CDR2 SASEGT. The CDR3 nucleotides are TGTGCCAGCAGGACCGGGACAGAGGGAGAAAAACTGTTTTTT. Amino acids: CASRTGTEGEKLFF.

The chain has TRBV9 and TRBJ1-1; D is unclear. The CDR3 extends over 13 amino acids. Germline CDR1 reads SGDLS; CDR2 reads YYNGEE. The ends were cut back, 1 base at V and 3 bases at J, with 7 bases in the middle. This chain's CDR3 is CASSVIGDTEAFF. The CDR3 DNA follows: TGTGCCAGCAGCGTAATCGGTGACACTGAAGCTTTCTTT.

CDR3 in DNA: TGTGCCAGCAGTTCGCCAACCCCAGGTAAGAGGACTGAAGCTTTCTTT. Its translation: CASSSPTPGKRTEAFF. The chain couples TRBV28 to TRBJ1-1; D call uncertain. Germline V lookup: CDR1 MDHEN, CDR2 SYDVKM. The CDR3 runs 16 residues. Trimming removed 4 bases from V and 5 bases from J, with 20 bases in between. The whole variable domain, remainder taken from reference TRBV28 and TRBJ1-1, is DVKVTQSSRYLVKRTGEKVFLECVQDMDHENMFWYRQDPGLGLRLIYFSYDVKMKEKGDIPEGYSVSREKKERFSLILESASTNQTSMYLCASSSPTPGKRTEAFFGQGTRLTVV.

This clone was recorded once. The gene calls are TRBV5-6 and TRBJ2-1; no reliable D call. V was shortened by 1 base and J by 6 bases, with 11 bases between the two germline ends. CDR1 and CDR2 (germline): SGHDT, YYEEEE. The CDR3 extends over 14 amino acids. CDR3 sequence: CASSLRLASNEQFF. In nucleotides, the CDR3 is TGTGCCAGCAGCTTGAGGCTCGCCAGCAATGAGCAGTTCTTC.

Regarding this clone: Other DNA variants within this sample encode the same CDR3. The chain recombines TRBV28 with TRBJ1-2; D is possibly TRBD1 (5 bases). V lost 5 bases to trimming and J lost 4 bases, with 8 bases between them. This CDR3 is built from 12 residues. Looked up from germline, CDR1 is MDHEN and CDR2 is SYDVKM. Here the CDR3 reads CASSLDSYGYTF. The CDR3 bases are TGTGCCAGCAGTCTCGACAGCTATGGCTACACCTTC.

The chain combines TRBV10-1 with TRBJ2-1; D uncertain. The CDR3 length is 14 residues. Trimming removed 8 bases from V and 0 bases from J, with 11 bases in between. CDR1 is WNHNN, CDR2 SYGVQD, per germline (reference sequence). The CDR3 here is CASGISSSYNEQFF. CDR3 nucleotide sequence: TGCGCCAGCGGGATCTCGAGCTCCTACAATGAGCAGTTCTTC.

For this clone: The sample holds other DNA sequences that translate to the same CDR3. V is TRBV29-1 and J is TRBJ1-5, with D tentatively TRBD1 (6 bases). Germline V gene data show CDR1 as SQVTM and CDR2 as ANQGSEA. The V end lost 4 bases, the J end lost 4 bases, and 11 bases lay between the germline ends. The CDR3 loop spans 13 amino acids. This chain's CDR3 is CSVGGGGNQPQHF. DNA for the CDR3: TGCAGCGTTGGTGGAGGGGGGAATCAGCCCCAGCATTTT.

The V and J genes are TRBV11-2 and TRBJ1-1; D unresolved. CDR1 is SGHAT, CDR2 FQNNGV, per germline. CDR3 length: 15 amino acids. Trimming cost V 2 bases and J 4 bases, with 14 bases left between them. The CDR3 sequence: CASSLYGELSTEAFF. DNA for the CDR3: TGTGCCAGCAGCTTATATGGCGAATTGAGCACTGAAGCTTTCTTT. The variable domain in full, completed from reference TRBV11-2 and TRBJ1-1, reads EAGVAQSPRYKIIEKRQSVAFWCNPISGHATLYWYQQILGQGPKLLIQFQNNGVVDDSQLPKDRFSAERLKGVDSTLKIQPAKLEDSAVYLCASSLYGELSTEAFFGQGTRLTVV.

As for this clone: Other DNA variants within this sample encode the same CDR3. The CDR3: CASSLGPGNYGYTF. Here the CDR3 DNA reads TGTGCCAGCAGCCTAGGGCCAGGGAACTATGGCTACACCTTC. V gene TRBV11-2 combines with J gene TRBJ1-2; possible D gene TRBD1, 5 bases. CDR1 and CDR2 from the germline V gene are SGHAT and FQNNGV. V lost 5 bases and J lost 2, with 12 bases in between. CDR3 size: 14 residues.

The chain recombines TRBV25-1 with TRBJ2-4, with D perhaps matching TRBD2 (5 bases). The germline V and J ends were trimmed by 3 bases and 5 bases, with 11 bases remaining between them. The CDR3 is made up of 14 amino acids. Looked up from germline, CDR1 is MGHDK and CDR2 is SYGVNS. CDR3 sequence: CASSESGSENIQYF. The CDR3 coding sequence is TGTGCCAGCAGTGAGTCGGGATCCGAAAACATTCAGTACTTC. Full variable domain (rest looked up from reference TRBV25-1 and TRBJ2-4): EADIYQTPRYLVIGTGKKITLECSQTMGHDKMYWYQQDPGMELHLIHYSYGVNSTEKGDLSSESTVSRIRTEHFPLTLESARPSHTSQYLCASSESGSENIQYFGAGTRLSVL.

This clone has only a few counts. V is TRBV6-6 and J is TRBJ2-7; 13 bases are shared with TRBD2. Trimming took 4 bases from V and 4 from J; bases not matched to a gene: 7. Looked up from germline, CDR1 is MNHNY and CDR2 is SVGAGI (reference sequence). The CDR3 sequence is 16 residues long. The CDR3 DNA is TGTGCCAGCAGTTCCCCCGGGACTAGCGGGGATTACGAGCAGTACTTC. Protein: CASSSPGTSGDYEQYF.